The sequence of this TCR beta chain was determined in a study of neoadjuvant anti-PD-1 for oral cavity cancer. A note on this clone: Antigen: not known.

Time point given: after neoadjuvant nivolumab, at surgical resection. Patients were newly diagnosed with stage II-IVA oral cavity squamous cell carcinoma without prior systemic or radiation treatment. These oral cavity squamous cell carcinomas were HPV-negative and locally advanced. Study-wide findings and caveats: Treg/Th17 ratio rose with pretreatment blood and fell with post-treatment tumor TCRbeta clonality.

Using immunoSEQ multiplex PCR, the repertoire was profiled, and TCRdb retains in-frame clones only, with some absent. There are nearly 15,000 clones in the sample; approximately 40% occur only once, and about 39% lies in the top ten. Between the trimmed V and J ends, which lost 7 bases and 4 bases, there was a span of 14 bases. The CDR3 runs 14 residues. Germline loops: CDR1 MNHNY, CDR2 SVGAGI (reference sequence). The J gene is TRBJ1-5, the V gene TRBV6-6; D may be TRBD1 (5 bases). Sample: tumor tissue, taken after nivolumab (anti-PD-1) treatment. This TCR was sampled from a person between 40 and 80 years old with oral cavity squamous cell carcinoma. This chain's CDR3 is CASTLPGVNQPQHF. The CDR3 nucleotides read TGTGCCAGCACCCTACCGGGGGTGAATCAGCCCCAGCATTTT.